The clone carrying this T cell receptor beta chain was counted between two and nine times. The source of the sample is a study of glioma-infiltrating T cells after dendritic cell vaccination. The overall study: At biweekly intervals, patients got three intradermal dendritic cell vaccine injections.

Input was around 2.1 ug genomic DNA, or all available if less. Primers: 60 V beta forward and 13 J beta reverse. Libraries were prepared by immunoSEQ multiplex PCR; TCRdb keeps only in-frame clonotypes and omits some of them. The data show about 87,000 clones, roughly 90% seen once. Germline V CDR1 and CDR2: SGHRS, YFSETQ. Losses at the gene ends were 2 bases for V and 6 bases for J; bases not matched to a gene: 4. CDR3 length: 14 amino acids. Sequences were derived from blood, sampled before dendritic cell vaccination. This sequence originates from a human donor with glioblastoma. V usage is TRBV5-1 and J usage is TRBJ2-3; TRBD1 matches at 9 bases. The CDR3 loop reads CASSLGTGMDTQYF. CDR3 sequence (DNA): TGCGCCAGCAGCTTAGGGACAGGGATGGATACGCAGTATTTT.